The present T cell receptor (beta chain) was sequenced within a study of T cells in localized non-small cell lung cancer. Study results and caveats: Higher adjacent-lung clonality was associated with shorter survival. Analysis by sequencing included only one tumor region, so heterogeneity remains possible. Among the top 100 tumor clones, a median around 57 appeared in adjacent lung. The greatest T cell clonality was found in uninvolved adjacent lung (higher than in tumor).

CDR1 and CDR2 from the germline V gene are KGHSH and LQKENI. CDR3 length: 12 residues. V lost 1 base and J 6 bases, leaving 5 bases between the germline ends. Concerning this clone: Its antigen is not identified.

Repertoires were generated with immunoSEQ multiplex PCR, while TCRdb's copy carries only in-frame clones and drops some. This sample has under 850 clones, with approximately 30% found just once. The chain recombines TRBV18 with TRBJ2-3; possible D gene TRBD1, 5 bases. This TCR derives from a female donor of 60 years or more with stage I squamous cell lung carcinoma. Material: lung tumor tissue, obtained before any cancer treatment. CDR3 sequence: CASSPQGDTQYF. CDR3 bases: TGTGCCAGCTCACCACAGGGGGATACGCAGTATTTT.